Given below is one T cell receptor beta chain in context. Its cognate antigen is unknown. This specimen comes from a study of T cells in Graves' hyperthyroidism and ophthalmopathy. The CDR3 regions of TCR beta were amplified from RNA transcripts. Researchers ran a first-round RT-PCR on the TCR CDR3 using the HTBI primer set. TCRdb analysed the multiplex PCR reads with MiXCR anew, one entry per CDR3 protein. The data contain 480,000 or so distinct CDR3 sequences, 46% of them singletons. V lost 10 bases, J lost 0 bases, and 15 bases lay in between. The CDR3 covers 14 residues. Looked up from germline, CDR1 is ENHRY and CDR2 is SYGVKD. Study-wide results and caveats: The authors' 13 V-J model separated ophthalmopathy from stable hyperthyroidism. Also found in blood were most expanded thyroid clonotypes above 0.001. For ophthalmopathy, model prediction preceded onset by a median about 6.4 months.

The sequence came from an adult woman with Graves' disease, either hyperthyroidism or ophthalmopathy (not recorded which). The rearrangement uses TRBV10-3 and TRBJ1-2, with D perhaps matching TRBD1 (6 bases). Sequencing was performed on peripheral blood or thyroid tissue (not recorded which). For the CDR3, the DNA is TGTGCCAACAGGACGGACAGAGCTAACTATGGCTACACCTTC. It codes for CANRTDRANYGYTF.